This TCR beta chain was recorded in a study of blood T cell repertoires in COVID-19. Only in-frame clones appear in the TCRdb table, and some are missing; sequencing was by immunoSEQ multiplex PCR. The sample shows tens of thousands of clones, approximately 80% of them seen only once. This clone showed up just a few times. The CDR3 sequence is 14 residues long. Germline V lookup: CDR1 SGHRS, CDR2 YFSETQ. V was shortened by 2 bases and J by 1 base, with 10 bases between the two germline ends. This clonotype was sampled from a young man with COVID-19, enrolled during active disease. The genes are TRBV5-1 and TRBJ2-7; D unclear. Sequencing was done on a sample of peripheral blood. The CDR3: CASSFYSGSYEQYF. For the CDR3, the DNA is TGCGCCAGCAGCTTTTACAGTGGTTCCTACGAGCAGTACTTC.